This entry features one T cell receptor (beta chain) sequence. This clonotype was observed at least ten times. The target of this receptor is not known. There are no base qualities to consult, and no much larger clone falls within one base. Library preparation employed PCR. These reads were obtained on an Illumina HiSeq 2500. TCR libraries were prepared with molecular barcoding, using unique molecular identifiers to normalize TCRbeta repertoire quantification. TCRdb reprocessed the public reads (quality trimming at Q25 with fastp, clone calling with MiXCR) and kept in-frame beta chains. Every entry covers one CDR3 protein and lists the most common genes and DNA from its rows. This sample is represented by some 250,000 distinct CDR3 sequences; around 13% of them were singletons. The top ten hold roughly 2.6% of the sample. The data are from a study of T-cell reconstitution after alpha-beta-depleted transplantation in children (TCRdb year 2016). Background on the whole study: Using TCR repertoire profiling, the study followed T-cell immune reconstitution in a quantitative way in children after TCRalphabeta/CD19-depleted allogeneic hematopoietic cell transplantation.

In the germline V gene, CDR1 corresponds to SGHTA and CDR2 to FQGNSA. Relative to germline, V is 1 base shorter and J is 3 bases shorter, with 12 bases between their ends. CDR3 length: 16 amino acids, cysteine to phenylalanine. The kept DNA is CDR3 alone, 48 bases in frame from the first base. The source is a human donor who donated a stem cell graft to a child with acute lymphoblastic leukemia. The chain couples TRBV7-2 to TRBJ2-2, with the D segment possibly TRBD1 or TRBD2, each aligning over 5 bases. The material sequenced was PBMCs from the stem cell graft donor, taken from the stem cell graft. The sequence in DNA is TGTGCCAGCAGCTTAGAGCCGGGACCATACACCGGGGAGCTGTTTTTT. It translates as CASSLEPGPYTGELFF. With the rest looked up from the reference TRBV7-2 and TRBJ2-2 genes rather than sequenced, the full variable domain is GAGVSQSPSNKVTEKGKDVELRCDPISGHTALYWYRQSLGQGLEFLIYFQGNSAPDKSGLPSDRFSAERTGGSVSTLTIQRTQQEDSAVYLCASSLEPGPYTGELFFGEGSRLTVL.